Sequencing of this TCR beta chain was carried out in a study of regulatory T cells in long-lasting Graves disease. General observations from the study: There were preferences for TRBV28, TRBJ1-2 and TRBJ2-5 in persistent disease. Patients with persistent disease shared 2,741 public clonotypes, outpacing the approximately 920 shared by new patients.

This clonotype was detected a few times. The antigen is undetermined. Time point: newly diagnosed GD, antithyroid drugs for less than 3 months. Extracted PBMC RNA gave rise to the TCR library. Arm-PCR of CDR3 regions with iRepertoire HTBI primers generated TCR beta libraries. TCRdb fed the multiplex PCR reads into MiXCR, producing one record per CDR3 protein. The sample yields 620,000 or so distinct CDR3 sequences, about 16% seen once. The CDR3 covers 12 residues. Germline V gene lookup returns CDR1 LGHDT and CDR2 YNNKEL (reference sequence). Trimming took off 2 bases at V and 8 bases at J, with 7 bases between the two ends. This sample also appeared in a second study, on T cells in Graves' hyperthyroidism and ophthalmopathy.

J is TRBJ2-1 and V is TRBV3-1; no firm D call. The TCR originated in a young woman with Graves disease. The sequencing here drew on peripheral blood mononuclear cells (PBMCs), taken at new diagnosis, from a patient treated with antithyroid drugs. The CDR3 reads CASSQLGHEQFF. The DNA of the CDR3 is TGTGCCAGCAGCCAATTAGGCCATGAGCAGTTCTTC.